The 19 T cell receptor beta chains presented below share a single source sample, sequenced in a study of cytomegalovirus exposure and HLA in healthy donors. Both 60 Vbeta primers and 13 Jbeta primers went into the PCR. Sequencing was performed with immunoSEQ multiplex PCR; in TCRdb, only in-frame clones are kept and a portion is missing. The repertoire holds some 99,000 clones, with 76% as singletons. The specimen sequenced was PBMCs. The receptors come from a middle-aged man in good health and CMV-seronegative.

The V and J genes are TRBV27 and TRBJ1-2, with unresolved D. Germline CDR1 is MNHEY and CDR2 is SMNVEV (reference sequence). This CDR3 is built from 12 residues. The V and J ends lost 6 bases and 7 bases respectively, with 12 bases between them. The CDR3 coding sequence is TGTGCCAGCAGCGCCGGAGTGGGTGGCTACACCTTC. Its protein is CASSAGVGGYTF.

This sequence joins TRBV19 and TRBJ1-6; D is unresolved. CDR1 LNHDA and CDR2 SQIVND come from the germline V gene (reference sequence). This CDR3 has 15 amino acids. Trimming stripped 5 bases from V and 8 bases from J, with 16 bases between. The CDR3 protein is CASSPQANWDSPLHF. DNA for the CDR3: TGTGCCAGTAGTCCCCAGGCCAATTGGGATTCACCCCTCCACTTT.

This clone was observed a single time. The chain uses TRBV5-1 and TRBJ1-5; the D gene is possibly TRBD1 (5 bases). Germline V lookup: CDR1 SGHRS, CDR2 YFSETQ. Trimming cost V 0 bases and J 1 base, with 5 bases left between them. The CDR3 is 14 residues long. In DNA form, the CDR3 reads TGCGCCAGCAGCTTGGAGGGGAGCAATCAGCCCCAGCATTTT. Translating gives CASSLEGSNQPQHF.

The chain has TRBV7-6 and TRBJ2-1; 14 bases match TRBD2. Germline V gives CDR1 SGHVS, CDR2 FNYEAQ. The V segment lost 5 bases and the J segment 9 bases; nucleotides outside the gene matches: 6. The CDR3 consists of 15 residues. This CDR3 is CASSETSGGVSEQFF. CDR3 sequence (DNA): TGTGCCAGCAGCGAGACTAGCGGGGGGGTAAGTGAGCAGTTCTTC.

V usage is TRBV6-5 and J usage is TRBJ2-7; the D gene is possibly TRBD1 (6 bases). The V gene's germline CDR1 is MNHEY and CDR2 SVGAGI. The CDR3 sequence is 11 residues long. V dropped 7 bases and J dropped 7 bases, with 11 bases sitting between them. The CDR3 loop reads CASTQGQEQYF. Here the CDR3 DNA reads TGTGCCAGCACCCAGGGACAAGAGCAGTACTTC.

In this sample, this clone turned up many times. The chain combines TRBV19 with TRBJ2-1; D call uncertain. The germline V gene has CDR1 LNHDA and CDR2 SQIVND (reference sequence). This CDR3 spans 15 amino acids. V was trimmed by 3 bases and J by 4 bases, leaving 13 bases between them. The CDR3 here is CASSILRLGYNEQFF. The CDR3 DNA follows: TGTGCCAGTAGTATTTTGCGGTTAGGATACAATGAGCAGTTCTTC.

J is TRBJ1-1 and V is TRBV18; 7 nucleotides line up with TRBD1. Germline V gene sequence: CDR1 KGHSH, CDR2 LQKENI. This CDR3 is built from 14 residues. The ends lost 4 bases at V and 2 bases at J; junction bases unmatched: 4. This CDR3 reads CASSRTGANTEAFF. DNA for the CDR3: TGTGCCAGCTCACGCACAGGGGCCAACACTGAAGCTTTCTTT.

Worth noting for this clone: The CDR3 ends on some other residue instead of the conserved phenylalanine or tryptophan, so this is likely a read error. The DNA is omitted, as the CDR3 cannot be located on it reliably, and the CDR3 follows TCRdb's listing. The V and J genes are TRBV5-4 and TRBJ2-7; the D call TRBD1 from the table was never checked on the DNA. Germline loops: CDR1 SGHNT, CDR2 YYREEE (reference sequence). The CDR3 region is 12 residues in length, termini included. The CDR3 reads CASSSPGGRSCL.

The chain is built from TRBV11-2 and TRBJ1-1; D not resolved. Trimming took 2 bases from V and 7 from J, leaving 5 bases between them. There are 11 residues in the CDR3. Germline-derived CDR1 and CDR2 are SGHAT and FQNNGV. The DNA for the CDR3 is TGTGCCAGCAGCTTAATGAGTGAAGCTTTCTTT. Protein product: CASSLMSEAFF.

The gene calls are TRBV28 and TRBJ2-7; D is unclear. With 4 bases removed from V and 0 bases from J, the gap between germline ends came to 13 bases. CDR3 length equals 15 residues. CDR1 is MDHEN, CDR2 SYDVKM, per germline. CDR3 DNA: TGTGCCAGCAGTTCCTTTGTGCTCTACTCCTACGAGCAGTACTTC. Translated: CASSSFVLYSYEQYF.

V and J are TRBV7-9 and TRBJ2-3; D is unresolved. V lost 1 base and J lost 2, with 13 bases in between. CDR3 length: 16 residues. Germline V lookup: CDR1 SEHNR, CDR2 FQNEAQ (reference sequence). This CDR3 reads CASSLGAGQSTDTQYF. Written as DNA, the CDR3 is TGTGCCAGCAGCTTAGGGGCTGGCCAATCCACAGATACGCAGTATTTT.

The chain couples TRBV9 to TRBJ2-7; D is possibly TRBD2 (6 bases). The CDR3 is 13 amino acids. Trimming took 3 bases from V and 7 from J, leaving 14 bases between them. Germline CDR1 reads SGDLS; CDR2 reads YYNGEE. The CDR3 region is CASSAGGASEQYF. DNA of the CDR3: TGTGCCAGCAGCGCCGGGGGAGCGAGTGAGCAGTACTTC.

The J gene is TRBJ2-4, the V gene TRBV6-5, with TRBD1 matching 8 bases. The germline V gene encodes CDR1 MNHEY and CDR2 SVGAGI. The V and J ends lost 5 bases and 8 bases, in that order; junction bases with no gene match: 8. CDR3 length equals 14 residues. The CDR3 region has the DNA TGTGCCAGCAGTCAGCAGGGGGCCAGGGACATTCAGTACTTC. Its translation: CASSQQGARDIQYF.

V gene TRBV27 combines with J gene TRBJ1-2, with unresolved D. This CDR3 is built from 13 residues. CDR1 and CDR2 (germline): MNHEY, SMNVEV (reference sequence). The V end lost 6 bases, the J end lost 4 bases, and 12 bases lay between the germline ends. CDR3 coding DNA: TGTGCCAGCAGAGAGGGTTTGGCCTATGGCTACACCTTC. Translating it yields CASREGLAYGYTF.

In its sample, this clone was seen once. This chain links TRBV5-8 with TRBJ1-1; 8 bases line up with TRBD1. Germline CDR1 is SGHTS and CDR2 is YDEGEE. The V and J ends lost 0 bases and 11 bases, in that order; junction bases with no gene match: 12. The CDR3 runs to 15 residues. The CDR3 here is CASSLGSWQGALAFF. The CDR3 DNA sequence: TGTGCCAGCAGCTTGGGTTCATGGCAGGGGGCGTTGGCTTTCTTT.

The gene calls are TRBV6-1 and TRBJ2-3; D is undetermined. This CDR3 contains 16 residues. Trimming removed 0 bases from V and 2 bases from J, with 12 bases in between. Germline V gives CDR1 MNHNS, CDR2 SASEGT. The CDR3 DNA follows: TGTGCCAGCAGTGAAGCTCTCGACTCTGACACAGATACGCAGTATTTT. As protein: CASSEALDSDTDTQYF.

The chain combines TRBV27 with TRBJ1-2; 10 nucleotides match TRBD1. Per the germline V gene, CDR1 is MNHEY and CDR2 is SMNVEV (reference sequence). The ends lost 5 bases at V and 8 bases at J; junction bases unmatched: 14. There are 16 residues in the CDR3. The CDR3 DNA reads as TGTGCCAGCAGTGCATACCGGGACAGGGGCCTAAGAGGCTACACCTTC. This translates into CASSAYRDRGLRGYTF.

The chain has TRBV5-1 and TRBJ2-3; weak D call: TRBD1 (5 bases). There are 16 residues in the CDR3. Germline-derived CDR1 and CDR2 are SGHRS and YFSETQ. V was cut by 4 bases and J by 4 bases, with 19 bases left in between. The DNA for the CDR3 is TGCGCCAGCAGCGATTCTCGTGGGGCTAGTGCAGATACGCAGTATTTT. Translated: CASSDSRGASADTQYF.

V gene TRBV4-1 combines with J gene TRBJ2-5; maybe TRBD2 (5 bases). There are 18 residues in the CDR3. Germline V gene sequence: CDR1 MGHRA, CDR2 YSYEKL. Trimming shortened V by 2 bases and J by 2 bases, and 21 bases separated the two germline ends. The CDR3 is CASSQFFTRVSGQETQYF. Here the CDR3 DNA reads TGCGCCAGCAGCCAATTCTTTACCCGAGTGTCGGGACAAGAGACCCAGTACTTC.